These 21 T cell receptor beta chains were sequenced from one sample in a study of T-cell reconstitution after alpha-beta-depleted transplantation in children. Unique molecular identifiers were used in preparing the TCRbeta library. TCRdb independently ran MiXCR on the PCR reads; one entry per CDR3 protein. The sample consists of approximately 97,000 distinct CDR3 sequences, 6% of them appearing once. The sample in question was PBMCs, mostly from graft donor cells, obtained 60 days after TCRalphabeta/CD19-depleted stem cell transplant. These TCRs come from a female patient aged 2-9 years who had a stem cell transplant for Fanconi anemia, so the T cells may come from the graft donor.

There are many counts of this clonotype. CDR3 nucleotides: TGTGCCAGCAGCCATCTCACAGGGGCTGGGGCCAACGTCCTGACTTTC. Translation gives CASSHLTGAGANVLTF. The J gene is TRBJ2-6, the V gene TRBV27, with 7 positions matching TRBD1. The CDR3 length is 16 residues. The V gene's germline CDR1 is MNHEY and CDR2 SMNVEV (reference sequence). V was pared by 6 bases and J by 2 bases, with 7 bases of the junction left unmatched.

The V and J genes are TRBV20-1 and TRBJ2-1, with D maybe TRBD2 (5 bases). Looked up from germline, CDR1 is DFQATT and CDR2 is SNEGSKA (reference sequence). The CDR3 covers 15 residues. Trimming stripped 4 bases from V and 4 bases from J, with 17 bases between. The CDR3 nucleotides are TGCAGTGCTACAACTCTAGCCGTTTCGTACAATGAGCAGTTCTTC. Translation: CSATTLAVSYNEQFF.

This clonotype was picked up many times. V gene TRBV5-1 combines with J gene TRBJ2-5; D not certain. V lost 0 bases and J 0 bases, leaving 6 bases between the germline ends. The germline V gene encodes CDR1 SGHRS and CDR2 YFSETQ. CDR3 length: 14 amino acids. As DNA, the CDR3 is TGCGCCAGCAGCTTGGGCCAGTACCAAGAGACCCAGTACTTC. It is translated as CASSLGQYQETQYF.

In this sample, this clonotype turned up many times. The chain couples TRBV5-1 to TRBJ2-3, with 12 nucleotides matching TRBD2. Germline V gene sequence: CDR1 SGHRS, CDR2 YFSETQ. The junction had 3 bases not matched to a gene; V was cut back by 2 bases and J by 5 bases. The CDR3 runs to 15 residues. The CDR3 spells CASSFLAGGQDTQYF. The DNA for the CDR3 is TGCGCCAGCAGCTTCCTAGCGGGGGGGCAAGATACGCAGTATTTT.

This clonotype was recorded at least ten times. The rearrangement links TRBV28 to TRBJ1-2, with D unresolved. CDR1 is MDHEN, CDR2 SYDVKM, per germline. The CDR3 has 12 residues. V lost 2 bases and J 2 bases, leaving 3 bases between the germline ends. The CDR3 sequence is CASSLRNYGYTF. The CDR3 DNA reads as TGTGCCAGCAGTTTACGGAACTATGGCTACACCTTC.

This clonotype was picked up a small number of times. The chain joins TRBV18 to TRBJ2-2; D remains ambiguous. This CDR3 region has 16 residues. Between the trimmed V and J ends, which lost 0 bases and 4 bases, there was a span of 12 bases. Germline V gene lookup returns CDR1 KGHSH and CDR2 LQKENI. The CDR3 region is CASSPPTGLGTGELFF. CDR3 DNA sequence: TGTGCCAGCTCACCACCGACCGGGTTAGGCACCGGGGAGCTGTTTTTT.

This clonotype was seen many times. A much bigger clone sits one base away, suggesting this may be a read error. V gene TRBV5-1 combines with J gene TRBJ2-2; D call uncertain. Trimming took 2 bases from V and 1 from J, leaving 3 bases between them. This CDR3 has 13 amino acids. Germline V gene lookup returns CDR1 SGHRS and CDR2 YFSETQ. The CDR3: CASSFGNTGELFF. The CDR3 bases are TGCGCCAGCAGCTTTGGGAACACCGGGGAGCTGTTTTTT.

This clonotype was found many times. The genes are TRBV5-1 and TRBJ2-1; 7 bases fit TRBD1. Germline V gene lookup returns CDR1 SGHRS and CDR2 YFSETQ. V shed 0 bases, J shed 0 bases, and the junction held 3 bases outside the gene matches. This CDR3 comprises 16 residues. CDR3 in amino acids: CASSLVRTGSYNEQFF. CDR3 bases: TGCGCCAGCAGCTTGGTTCGGACAGGCTCCTACAATGAGCAGTTCTTC.

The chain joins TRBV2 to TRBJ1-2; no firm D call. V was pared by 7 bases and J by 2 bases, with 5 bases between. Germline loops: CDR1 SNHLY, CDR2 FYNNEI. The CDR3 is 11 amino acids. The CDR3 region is CASKQNYGYTF. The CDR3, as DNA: TGTGCCAGCAAACAGAACTATGGCTACACCTTC.

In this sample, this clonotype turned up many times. The CDR3 reads CASSPTRNTEAFF. DNA of the CDR3: TGTGCCAGCAGTCCGACAAGGAACACTGAAGCTTTCTTT. The V and J genes are TRBV14 and TRBJ1-1; D ambiguous. The germline gives CDR1 SGHDN, CDR2 FVKESK. The CDR3 has 13 residues. Trimming took 6 bases from V and 1 from J, leaving 9 bases between them.

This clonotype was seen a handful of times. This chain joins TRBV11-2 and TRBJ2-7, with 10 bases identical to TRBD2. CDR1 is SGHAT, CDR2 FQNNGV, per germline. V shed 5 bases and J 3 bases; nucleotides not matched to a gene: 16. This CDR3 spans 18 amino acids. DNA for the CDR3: TGTGCCAGCAGCCTTACCCCTTTTGCTAGCGGGAGTAGCTACGAGCAGTACTTC. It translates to CASSLTPFASGSSYEQYF.

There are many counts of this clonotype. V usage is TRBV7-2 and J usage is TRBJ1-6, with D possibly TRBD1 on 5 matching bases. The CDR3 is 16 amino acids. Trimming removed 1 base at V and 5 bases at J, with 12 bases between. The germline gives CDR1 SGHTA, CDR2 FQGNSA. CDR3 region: CASSLGYRTDNSPLHF. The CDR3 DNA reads TGTGCCAGCAGCTTAGGGTACAGGACGGATAATTCACCCCTCCACTTT.

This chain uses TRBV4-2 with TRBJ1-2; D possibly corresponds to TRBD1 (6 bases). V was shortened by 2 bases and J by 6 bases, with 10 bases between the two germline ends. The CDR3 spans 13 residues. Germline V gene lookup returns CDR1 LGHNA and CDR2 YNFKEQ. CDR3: CASSQTRGNGYTF. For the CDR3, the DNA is TGTGCCAGCAGCCAAACAAGGGGGAATGGCTACACCTTC.

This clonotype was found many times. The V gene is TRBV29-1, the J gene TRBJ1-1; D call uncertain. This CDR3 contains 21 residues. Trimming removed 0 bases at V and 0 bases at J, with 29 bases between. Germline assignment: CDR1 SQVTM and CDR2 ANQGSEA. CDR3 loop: CSVEDSQNSVHSPWMNTEAFF. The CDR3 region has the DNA TGCAGCGTTGAAGACTCCCAGAATTCGGTGCACTCACCTTGGATGAACACTGAAGCTTTCTTT.

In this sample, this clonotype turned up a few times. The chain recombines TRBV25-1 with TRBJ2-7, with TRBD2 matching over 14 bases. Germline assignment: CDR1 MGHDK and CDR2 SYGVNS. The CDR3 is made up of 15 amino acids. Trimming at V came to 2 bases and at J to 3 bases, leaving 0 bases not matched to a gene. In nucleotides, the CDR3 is TGTGCCAGCAGTGAAGGACTAGCGGGAGGCTACGAGCAGTACTTC. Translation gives CASSEGLAGGYEQYF.

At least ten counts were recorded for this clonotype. For the CDR3, the DNA is TGCGCCAGCAGTGGTGCAGCTTACAATGAGCAGTTCTTC. This sequence encodes CASSGAAYNEQFF. This chain links TRBV10-2 with TRBJ2-1, with D unclear. V lost 4 bases and J lost 4, with 8 bases in between. Germline V gene lookup returns CDR1 WSHSY and CDR2 SAAADI. The length of the CDR3 is 13 residues.

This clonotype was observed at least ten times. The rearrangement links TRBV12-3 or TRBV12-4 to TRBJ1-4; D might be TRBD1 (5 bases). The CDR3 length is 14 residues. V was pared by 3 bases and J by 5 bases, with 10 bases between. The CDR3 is CASSFRQGNEKLFF. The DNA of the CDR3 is TGTGCCAGCAGTTTCCGGCAGGGAAATGAAAAACTGTTTTTT.

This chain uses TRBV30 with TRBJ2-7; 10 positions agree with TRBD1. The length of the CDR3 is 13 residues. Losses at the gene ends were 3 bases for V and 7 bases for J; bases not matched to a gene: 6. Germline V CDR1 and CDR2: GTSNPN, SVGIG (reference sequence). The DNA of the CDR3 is TGTGCCTGGAGAAGACAGGGGGCGAGGGAGCAGTACTTC. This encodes CAWRRQGAREQYF.

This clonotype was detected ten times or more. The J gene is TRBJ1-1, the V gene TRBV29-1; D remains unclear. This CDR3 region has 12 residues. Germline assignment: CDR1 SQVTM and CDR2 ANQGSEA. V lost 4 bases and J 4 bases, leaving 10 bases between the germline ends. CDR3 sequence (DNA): TGCAGCGTTGTCGGCCCGATCACTGAAGCTTTCTTT. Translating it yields CSVVGPITEAFF.

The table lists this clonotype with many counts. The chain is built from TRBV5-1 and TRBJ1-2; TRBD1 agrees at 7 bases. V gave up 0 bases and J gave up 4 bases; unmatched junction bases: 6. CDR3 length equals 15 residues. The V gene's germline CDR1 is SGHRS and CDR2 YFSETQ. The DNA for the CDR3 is TGCGCCAGCAGCTTGGCCGGACAGGAGGTCTATGGCTACACCTTC. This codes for CASSLAGQEVYGYTF.

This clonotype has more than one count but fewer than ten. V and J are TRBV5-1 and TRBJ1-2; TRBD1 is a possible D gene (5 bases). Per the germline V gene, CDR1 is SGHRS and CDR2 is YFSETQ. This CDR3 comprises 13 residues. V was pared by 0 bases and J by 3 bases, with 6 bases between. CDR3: CASSLGDHYGYTF. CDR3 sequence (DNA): TGCGCCAGCAGCTTGGGGGACCACTATGGCTACACCTTC.